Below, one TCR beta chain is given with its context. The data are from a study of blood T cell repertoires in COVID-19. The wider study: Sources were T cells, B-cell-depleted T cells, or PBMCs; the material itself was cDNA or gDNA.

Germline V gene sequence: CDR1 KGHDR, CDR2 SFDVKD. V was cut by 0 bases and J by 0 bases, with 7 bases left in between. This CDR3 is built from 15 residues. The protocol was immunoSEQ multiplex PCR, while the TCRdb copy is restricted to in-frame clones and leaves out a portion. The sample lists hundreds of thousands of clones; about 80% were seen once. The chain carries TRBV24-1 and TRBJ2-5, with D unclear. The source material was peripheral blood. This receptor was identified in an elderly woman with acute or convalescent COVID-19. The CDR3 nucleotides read TGTGCCACCAGTGATTTGGATCGCGACCAAGAGACCCAGTACTTC. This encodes CATSDLDRDQETQYF.